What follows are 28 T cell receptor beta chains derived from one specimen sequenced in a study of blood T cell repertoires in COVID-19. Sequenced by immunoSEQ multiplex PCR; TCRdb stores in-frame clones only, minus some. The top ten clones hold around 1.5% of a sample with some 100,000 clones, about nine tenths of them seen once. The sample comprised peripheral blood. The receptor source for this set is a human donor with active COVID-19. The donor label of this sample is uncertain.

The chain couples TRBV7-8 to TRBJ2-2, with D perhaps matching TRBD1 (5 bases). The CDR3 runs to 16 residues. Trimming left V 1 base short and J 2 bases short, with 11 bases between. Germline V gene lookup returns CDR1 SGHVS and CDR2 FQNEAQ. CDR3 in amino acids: CASSLVVGVNTGELFF. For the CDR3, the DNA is TGTGCCAGCAGCTTAGTGGTAGGGGTAAACACCGGGGAGCTGTTTTTT. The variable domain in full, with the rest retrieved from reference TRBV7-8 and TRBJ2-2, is GAGVSQSPRYKVAKRGQDVALRCDPISGHVSLFWYQQALGQGPEFLTYFQNEAQLDKSGLPSDRFFAERPEGSVSTLKIQRTQQEDSAVYLCASSLVVGVNTGELFFGEGSRLTVL.

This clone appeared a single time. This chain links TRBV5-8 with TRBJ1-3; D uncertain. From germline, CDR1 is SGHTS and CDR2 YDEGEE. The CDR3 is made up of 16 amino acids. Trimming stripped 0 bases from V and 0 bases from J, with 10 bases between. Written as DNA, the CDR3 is TGTGCCAGCAGCTTGGAACTACTAAACTCTGGAAACACCATATATTTT. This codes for CASSLELLNSGNTIYF.

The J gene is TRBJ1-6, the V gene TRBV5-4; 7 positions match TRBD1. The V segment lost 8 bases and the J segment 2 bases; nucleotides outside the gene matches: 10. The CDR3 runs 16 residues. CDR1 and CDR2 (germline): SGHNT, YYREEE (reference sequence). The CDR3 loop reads CASQSRGRTYNSPLHF. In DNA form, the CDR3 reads TGTGCCAGTCAAAGCAGGGGGAGGACCTATAATTCACCCCTCCACTTT.

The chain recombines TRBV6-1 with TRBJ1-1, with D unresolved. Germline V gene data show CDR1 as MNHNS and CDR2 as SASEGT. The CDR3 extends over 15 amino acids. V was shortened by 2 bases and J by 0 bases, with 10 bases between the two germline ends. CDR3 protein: CASSEYGRVNTEAFF. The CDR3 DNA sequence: TGTGCCAGCAGTGAATACGGTAGAGTGAACACTGAAGCTTTCTTT.

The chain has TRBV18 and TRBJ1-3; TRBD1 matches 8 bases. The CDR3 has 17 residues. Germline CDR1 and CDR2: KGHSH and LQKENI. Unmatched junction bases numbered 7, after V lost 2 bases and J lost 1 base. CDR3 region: CASSPKTGALSGNTIYF. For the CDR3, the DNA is TGTGCCAGCTCACCAAAGACAGGGGCCCTTTCTGGAAACACCATATATTTT.

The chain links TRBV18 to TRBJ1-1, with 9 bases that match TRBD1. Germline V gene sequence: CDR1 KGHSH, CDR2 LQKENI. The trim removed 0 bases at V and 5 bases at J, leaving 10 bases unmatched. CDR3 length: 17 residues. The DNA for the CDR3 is TGTGCCAGCTCACCACCGACAGGGGGATCGGGGGCGACTGAAGCTTTCTTT. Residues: CASSPPTGGSGATEAFF.

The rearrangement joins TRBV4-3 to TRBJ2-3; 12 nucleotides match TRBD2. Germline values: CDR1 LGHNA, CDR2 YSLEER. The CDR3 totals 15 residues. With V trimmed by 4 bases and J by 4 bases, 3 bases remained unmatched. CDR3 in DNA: TGCGCCAGCAGCCGACTAGCGGGGGTTTCAGATACGCAGTATTTT. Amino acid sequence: CASSRLAGVSDTQYF.

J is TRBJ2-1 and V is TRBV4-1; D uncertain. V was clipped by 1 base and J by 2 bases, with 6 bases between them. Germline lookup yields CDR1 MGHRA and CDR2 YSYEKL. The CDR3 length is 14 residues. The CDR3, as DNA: TGCGCCAGCAGCCAAGCCCCGGCCTACAATGAGCAGTTCTTC. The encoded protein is CASSQAPAYNEQFF.

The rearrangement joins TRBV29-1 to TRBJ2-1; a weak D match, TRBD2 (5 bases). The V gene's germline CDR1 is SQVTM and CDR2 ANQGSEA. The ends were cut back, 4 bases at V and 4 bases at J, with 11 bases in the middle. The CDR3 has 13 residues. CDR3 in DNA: TGCAGCGTTGGCCGGGATCCATACAATGAGCAGTTCTTC. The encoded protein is CSVGRDPYNEQFF.

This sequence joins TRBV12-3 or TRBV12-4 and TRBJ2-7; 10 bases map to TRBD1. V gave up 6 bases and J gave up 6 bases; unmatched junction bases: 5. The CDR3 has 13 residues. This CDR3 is CASSATGGGEQYF. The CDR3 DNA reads TGTGCCAGCAGCGCGACAGGGGGCGGCGAGCAGTACTTC.

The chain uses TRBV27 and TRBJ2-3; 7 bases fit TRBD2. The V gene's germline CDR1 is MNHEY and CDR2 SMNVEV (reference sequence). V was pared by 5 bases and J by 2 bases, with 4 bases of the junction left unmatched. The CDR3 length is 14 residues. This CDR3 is CASSLRDYTDTQYF. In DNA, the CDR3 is TGTGCCAGCAGTCTCCGGGACTACACAGATACGCAGTATTTT.

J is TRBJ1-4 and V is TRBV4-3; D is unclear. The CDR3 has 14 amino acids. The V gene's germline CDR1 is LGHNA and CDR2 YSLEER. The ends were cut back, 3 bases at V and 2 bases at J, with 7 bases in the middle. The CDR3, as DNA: TGCGCCAGCAGCCAGGCGGAGACTAATGAAAAACTGTTTTTT. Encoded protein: CASSQAETNEKLFF.

The CDR3, as DNA: TGTGCCAGCAGCAACACGGGGACTCCCCCCGGGGAGCTGTTTTTT. This codes for CASSNTGTPPGELFF. The chain employs TRBV6-5 and TRBJ2-2, with D maybe TRBD2 (6 bases). CDR3 length equals 15 residues. CDR1 is MNHEY and CDR2 is SVGAGI in the germline V gene. Trimming removed 6 bases at V and 6 bases at J, with 17 bases between.

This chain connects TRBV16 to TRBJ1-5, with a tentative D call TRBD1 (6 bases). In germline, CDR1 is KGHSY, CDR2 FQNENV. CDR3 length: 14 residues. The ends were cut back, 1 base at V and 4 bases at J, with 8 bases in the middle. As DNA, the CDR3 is TGTGCCAGCAGCCAATTTACAGGGAATCAGCCCCAGCATTTT. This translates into CASSQFTGNQPQHF.

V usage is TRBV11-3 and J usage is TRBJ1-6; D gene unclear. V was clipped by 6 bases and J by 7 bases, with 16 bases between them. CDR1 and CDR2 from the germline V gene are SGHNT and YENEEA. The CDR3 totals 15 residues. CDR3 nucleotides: TGTGCCAGCAGAACACGGACGGGATTGAATTCACCCCTCCACTTT. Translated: CASRTRTGLNSPLHF.

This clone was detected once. The CDR3 DNA reads TGTGCCAGCAGGCCGGGCAGGGGGCAAGAGACCCAGTACTTC. Translation: CASRPGRGQETQYF. This chain connects TRBV2 to TRBJ2-5; the match to TRBD1 covers 7 bases. Germline trimming cut 6 bases from V and 2 bases from J; bases unmatched to any gene: 6. The CDR3 contains 14 residues. CDR1 and CDR2 from the germline V gene are SNHLY and FYNNEI. Supplemented by reference TRBV2 and TRBJ2-5, the full variable domain reads EPEVTQTPSHQVTQMGQEVILRCVPISNHLYFYWYRQILGQKVEFLVSFYNNEISEKSEIFDDQFSVERPDGSNFTLKIRSTKLEDSAMYFCASRPGRGQETQYFGPGTRLLVL.

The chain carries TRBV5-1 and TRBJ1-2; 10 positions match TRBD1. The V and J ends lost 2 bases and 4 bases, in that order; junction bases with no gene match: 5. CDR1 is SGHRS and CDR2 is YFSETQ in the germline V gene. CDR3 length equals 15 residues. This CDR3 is CASSFDRGPGYGYTF. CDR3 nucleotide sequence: TGCGCCAGCAGCTTTGACAGGGGGCCTGGCTATGGCTACACCTTC.

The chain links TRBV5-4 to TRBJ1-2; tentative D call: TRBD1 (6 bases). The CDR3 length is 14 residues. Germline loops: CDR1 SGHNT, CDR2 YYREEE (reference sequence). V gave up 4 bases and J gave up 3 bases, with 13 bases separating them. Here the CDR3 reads CASSVDQGYYGYTF. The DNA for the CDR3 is TGTGCCAGCAGCGTGGATCAGGGGTACTATGGCTACACCTTC.

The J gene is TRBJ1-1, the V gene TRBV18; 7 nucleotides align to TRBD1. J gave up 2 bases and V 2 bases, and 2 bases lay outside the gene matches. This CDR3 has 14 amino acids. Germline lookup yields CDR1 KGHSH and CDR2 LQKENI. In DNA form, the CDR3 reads TGTGCCAGCTCACCAGGACAGGCAAACACTGAAGCTTTCTTT. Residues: CASSPGQANTEAFF.

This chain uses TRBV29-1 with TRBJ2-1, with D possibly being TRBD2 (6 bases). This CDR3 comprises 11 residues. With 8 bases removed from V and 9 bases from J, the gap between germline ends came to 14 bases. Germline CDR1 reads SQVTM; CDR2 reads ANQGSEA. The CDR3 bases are TGCAGCCCCCGTGAGGAGGGTGAGCAGTTCTTC. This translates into CSPREEGEQFF.

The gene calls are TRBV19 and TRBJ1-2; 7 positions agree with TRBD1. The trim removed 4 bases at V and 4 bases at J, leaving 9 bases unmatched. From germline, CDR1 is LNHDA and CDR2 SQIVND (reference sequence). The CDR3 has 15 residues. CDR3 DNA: TGTGCCAGTAGTACCCCGAGACAGGGTACCTATGGCTACACCTTC. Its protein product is CASSTPRQGTYGYTF.

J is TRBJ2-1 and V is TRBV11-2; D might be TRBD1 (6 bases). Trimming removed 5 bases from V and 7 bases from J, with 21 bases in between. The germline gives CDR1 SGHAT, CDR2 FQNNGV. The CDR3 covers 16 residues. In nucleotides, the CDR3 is TGTGCCAGCAGCCCCACCCATCCAGGGGTATGGAATGAGCAGTTCTTC. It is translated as CASSPTHPGVWNEQFF.

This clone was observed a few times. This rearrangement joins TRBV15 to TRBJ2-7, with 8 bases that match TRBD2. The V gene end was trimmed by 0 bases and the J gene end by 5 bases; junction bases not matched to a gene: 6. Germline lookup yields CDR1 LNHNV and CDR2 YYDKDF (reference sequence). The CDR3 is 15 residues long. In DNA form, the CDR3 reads TGTGCCACCAGCAGAGATCCCGGGGGGGCGGACGAGCAGTACTTC. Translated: CATSRDPGGADEQYF.

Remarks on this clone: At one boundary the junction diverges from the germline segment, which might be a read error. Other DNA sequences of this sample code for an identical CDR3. CDR3 amino acids: CAWTCDRTRSYEQYF. In nucleotides, the CDR3 is TGTGCCTGGACTTGCGACCGGACTCGATCCTACGAGCAATACTTC. The chain joins TRBV30 to TRBJ2-7; maybe TRBD2 (5 bases). Germline CDR1 and CDR2: GTSNPN and SVGIG (reference sequence). The CDR3 length is 15 residues.

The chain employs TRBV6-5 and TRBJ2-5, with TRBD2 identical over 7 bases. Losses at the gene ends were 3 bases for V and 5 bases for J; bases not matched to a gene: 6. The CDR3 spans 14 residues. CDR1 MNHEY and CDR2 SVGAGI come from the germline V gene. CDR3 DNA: TGTGCCAGCAGTTATACGCTAGCGGTGGAGACCCAGTACTTC. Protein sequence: CASSYTLAVETQYF.

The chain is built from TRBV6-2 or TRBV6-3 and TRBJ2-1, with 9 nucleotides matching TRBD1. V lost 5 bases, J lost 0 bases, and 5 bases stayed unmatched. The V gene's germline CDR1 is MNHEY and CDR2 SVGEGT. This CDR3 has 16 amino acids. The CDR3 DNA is TGTGCCAGCAGTGACCCGACAGGGGGCTCCTACAATGAGCAGTTCTTC. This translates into CASSDPTGGSYNEQFF.

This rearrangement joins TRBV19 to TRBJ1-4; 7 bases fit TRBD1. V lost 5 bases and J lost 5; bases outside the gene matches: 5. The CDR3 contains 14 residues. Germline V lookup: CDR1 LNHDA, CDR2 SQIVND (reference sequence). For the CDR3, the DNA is TGTGCCAGTAGTCCCGGGACAGCGAATGAAAAACTGTTTTTT. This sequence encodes CASSPGTANEKLFF.

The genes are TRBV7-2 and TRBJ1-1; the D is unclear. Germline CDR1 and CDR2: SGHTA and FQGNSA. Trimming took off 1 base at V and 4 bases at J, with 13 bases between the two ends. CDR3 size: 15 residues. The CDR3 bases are TGTGCCAGCAGCTTAGTAGAGTCCGGGGTCACTGAAGCTTTCTTT. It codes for CASSLVESGVTEAFF.